This T cell receptor (beta chain) was found in a study of identical twins. Study results and caveats: Twins shared beta out-of-frame sequences in excess, but this excess was weaker. The models gave estimates that fell short of the out-of-frame TCR alpha sharing seen in monozygotic twins.

Germline CDR1 SGHAT, CDR2 FQNNGV. This CDR3 has 15 residues. Trimming pared 2 bases from V and 2 bases from J, leaving 11 bases between. Through template switching, a universal primer site was introduced, and the cDNA contained unique molecular identifiers. A single record per CDR3 protein comes from TCRdb applying MiXCR to the 5' RACE reads. The sample carries about 150,000 distinct CDR3 sequences, 3.5% recorded once. This clonotype has a count of ten or more. Its antigen is still unknown. The material sequenced was memory T cells sorted from blood. J is TRBJ2-3 and V is TRBV11-2, with D possibly TRBD1 on 6 matching bases. This sequence was found in a man aged 18 to 30 in good health. CDR3 nucleotides: TGTGCCAGCAGCTTAAGGGGGATCAACACAGATACGCAGTATTTT. Residues: CASSLRGINTDTQYF.